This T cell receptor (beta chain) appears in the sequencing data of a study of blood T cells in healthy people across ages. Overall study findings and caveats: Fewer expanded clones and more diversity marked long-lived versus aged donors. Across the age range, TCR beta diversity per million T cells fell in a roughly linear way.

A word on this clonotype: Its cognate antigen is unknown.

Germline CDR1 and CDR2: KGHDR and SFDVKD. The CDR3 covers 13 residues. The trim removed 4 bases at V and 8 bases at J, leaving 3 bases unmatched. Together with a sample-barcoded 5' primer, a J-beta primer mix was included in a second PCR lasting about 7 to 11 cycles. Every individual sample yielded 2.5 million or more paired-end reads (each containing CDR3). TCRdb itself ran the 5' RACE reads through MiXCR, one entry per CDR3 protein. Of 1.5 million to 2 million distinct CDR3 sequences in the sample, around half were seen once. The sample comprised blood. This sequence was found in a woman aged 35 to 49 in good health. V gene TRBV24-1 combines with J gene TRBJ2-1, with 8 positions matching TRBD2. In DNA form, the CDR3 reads TGTGCCACCAGTGACACGGGGGGGGATGAGCAGTTCTTC. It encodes CATSDTGGDEQFF.